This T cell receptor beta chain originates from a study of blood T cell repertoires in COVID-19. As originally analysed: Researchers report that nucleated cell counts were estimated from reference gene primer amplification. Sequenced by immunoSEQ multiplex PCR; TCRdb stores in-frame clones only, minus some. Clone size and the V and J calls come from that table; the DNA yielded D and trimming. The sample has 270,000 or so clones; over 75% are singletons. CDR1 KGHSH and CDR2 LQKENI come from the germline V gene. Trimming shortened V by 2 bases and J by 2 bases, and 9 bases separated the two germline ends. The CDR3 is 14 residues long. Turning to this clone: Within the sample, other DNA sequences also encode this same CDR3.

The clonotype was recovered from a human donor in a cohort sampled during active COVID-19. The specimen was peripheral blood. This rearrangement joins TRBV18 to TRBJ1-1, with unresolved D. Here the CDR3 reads CASSPGRGNTEAFF. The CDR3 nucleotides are TGTGCCAGCTCACCAGGGAGAGGAAACACTGAAGCTTTCTTT.